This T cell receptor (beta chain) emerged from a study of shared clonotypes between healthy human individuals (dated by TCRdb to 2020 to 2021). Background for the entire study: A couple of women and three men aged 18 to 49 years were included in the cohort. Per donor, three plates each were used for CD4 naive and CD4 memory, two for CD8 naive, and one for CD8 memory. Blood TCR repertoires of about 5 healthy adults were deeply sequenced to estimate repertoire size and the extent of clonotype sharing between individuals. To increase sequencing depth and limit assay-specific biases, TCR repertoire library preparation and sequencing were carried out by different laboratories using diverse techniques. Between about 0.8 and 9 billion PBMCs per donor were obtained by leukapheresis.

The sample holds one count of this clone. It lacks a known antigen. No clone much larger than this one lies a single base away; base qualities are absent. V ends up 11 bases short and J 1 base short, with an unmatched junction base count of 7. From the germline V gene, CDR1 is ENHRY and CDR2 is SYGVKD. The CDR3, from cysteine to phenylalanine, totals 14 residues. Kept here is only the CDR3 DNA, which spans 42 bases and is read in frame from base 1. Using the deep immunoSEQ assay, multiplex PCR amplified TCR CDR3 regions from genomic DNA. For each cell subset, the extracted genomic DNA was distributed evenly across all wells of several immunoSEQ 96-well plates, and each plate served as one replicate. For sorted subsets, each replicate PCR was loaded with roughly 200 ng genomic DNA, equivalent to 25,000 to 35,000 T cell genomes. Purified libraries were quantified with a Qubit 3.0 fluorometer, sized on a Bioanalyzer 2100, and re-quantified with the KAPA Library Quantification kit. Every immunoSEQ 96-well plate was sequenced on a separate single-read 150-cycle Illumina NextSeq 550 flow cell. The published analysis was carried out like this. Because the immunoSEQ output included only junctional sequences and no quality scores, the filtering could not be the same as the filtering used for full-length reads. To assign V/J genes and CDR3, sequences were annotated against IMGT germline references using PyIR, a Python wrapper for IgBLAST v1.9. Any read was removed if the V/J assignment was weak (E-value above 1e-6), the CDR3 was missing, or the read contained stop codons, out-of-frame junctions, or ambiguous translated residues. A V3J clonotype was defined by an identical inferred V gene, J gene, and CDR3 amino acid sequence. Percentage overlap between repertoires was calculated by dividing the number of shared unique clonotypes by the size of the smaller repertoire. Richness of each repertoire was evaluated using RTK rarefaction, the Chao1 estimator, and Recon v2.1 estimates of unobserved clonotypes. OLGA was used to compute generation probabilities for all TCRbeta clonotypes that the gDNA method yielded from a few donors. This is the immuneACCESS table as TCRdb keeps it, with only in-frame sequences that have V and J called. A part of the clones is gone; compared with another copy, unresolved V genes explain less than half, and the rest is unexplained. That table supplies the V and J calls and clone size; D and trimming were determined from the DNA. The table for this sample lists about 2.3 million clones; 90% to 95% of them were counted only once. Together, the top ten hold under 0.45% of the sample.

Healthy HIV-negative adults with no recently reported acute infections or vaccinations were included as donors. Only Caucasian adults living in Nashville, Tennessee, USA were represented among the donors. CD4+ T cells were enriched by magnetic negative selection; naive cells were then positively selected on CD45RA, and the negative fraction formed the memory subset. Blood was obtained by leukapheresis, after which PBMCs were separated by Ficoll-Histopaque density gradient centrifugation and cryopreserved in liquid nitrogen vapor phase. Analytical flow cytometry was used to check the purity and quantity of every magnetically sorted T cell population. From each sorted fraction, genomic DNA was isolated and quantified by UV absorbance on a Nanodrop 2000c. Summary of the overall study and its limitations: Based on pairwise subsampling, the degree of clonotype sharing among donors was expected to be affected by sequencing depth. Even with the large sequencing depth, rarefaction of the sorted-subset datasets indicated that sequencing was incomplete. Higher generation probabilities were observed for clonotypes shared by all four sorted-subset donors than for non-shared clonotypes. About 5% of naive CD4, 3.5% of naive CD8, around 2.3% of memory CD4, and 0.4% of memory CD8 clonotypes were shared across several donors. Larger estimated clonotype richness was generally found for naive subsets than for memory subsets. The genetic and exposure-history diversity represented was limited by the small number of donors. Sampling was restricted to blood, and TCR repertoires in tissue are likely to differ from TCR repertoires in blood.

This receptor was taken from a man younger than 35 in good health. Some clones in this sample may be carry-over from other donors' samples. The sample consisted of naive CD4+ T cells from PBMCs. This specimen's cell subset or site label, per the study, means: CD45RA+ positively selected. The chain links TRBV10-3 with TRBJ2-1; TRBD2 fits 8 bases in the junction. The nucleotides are TGTGCCGCCGCGGGAGGAGGGTCCTACAATGAGCAGTTCTTC. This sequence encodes CAAAGGGSYNEQFF.